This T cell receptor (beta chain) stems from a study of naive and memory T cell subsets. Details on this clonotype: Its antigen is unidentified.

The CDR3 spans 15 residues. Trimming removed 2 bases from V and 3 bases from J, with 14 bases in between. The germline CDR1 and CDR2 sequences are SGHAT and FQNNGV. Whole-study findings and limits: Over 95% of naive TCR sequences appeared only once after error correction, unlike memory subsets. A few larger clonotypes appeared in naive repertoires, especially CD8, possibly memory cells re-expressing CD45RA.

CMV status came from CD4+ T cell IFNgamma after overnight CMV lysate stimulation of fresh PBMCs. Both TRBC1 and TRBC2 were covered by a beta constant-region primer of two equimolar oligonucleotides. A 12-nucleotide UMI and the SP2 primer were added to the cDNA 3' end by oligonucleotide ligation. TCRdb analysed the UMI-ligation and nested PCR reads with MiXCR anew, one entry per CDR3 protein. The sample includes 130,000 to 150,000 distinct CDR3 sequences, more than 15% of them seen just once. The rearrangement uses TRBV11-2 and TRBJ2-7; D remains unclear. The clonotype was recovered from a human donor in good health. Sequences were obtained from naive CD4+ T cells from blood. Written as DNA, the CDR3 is TGTGCCAGCAGCTTACTAGACGGTTTAATCTACGAGCAGTACTTC. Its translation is CASSLLDGLIYEQYF.